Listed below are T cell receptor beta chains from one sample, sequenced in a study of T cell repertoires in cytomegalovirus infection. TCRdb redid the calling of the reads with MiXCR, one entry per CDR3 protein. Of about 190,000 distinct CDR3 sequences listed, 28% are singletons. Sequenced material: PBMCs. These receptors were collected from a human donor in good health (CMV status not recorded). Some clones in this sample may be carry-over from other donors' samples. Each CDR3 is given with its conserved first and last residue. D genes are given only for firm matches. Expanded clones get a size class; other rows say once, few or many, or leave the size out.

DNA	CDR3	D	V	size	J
TGTGCCAGCAGCTTGGGGCAGAATCCTAACTATGGCTACACCTTC	CASSLGQNPNYGYTF	.	TRBV7-3	.	TRBJ1-2
TGTGCCAGCAGCTTGGATCTTCGAGATACGCAGTATTTT	CASSLDLRDTQYF	.	TRBV7-8	few	TRBJ2-3
TGTGCCAGCAGCTTAGACAGGCCCGTCTATGGCTACACCTTC	CASSLDRPVYGYTF	.	TRBV7-9	few	TRBJ1-2
TGCGCCAGCAGCCAAGGGCGGGGGGGCTCCTACAATGAGCAGTTCTTC	CASSQGRGGSYNEQFF	TRBD2	TRBV4-1	.	TRBJ2-1
TGTGCCAGCAGCTATAACGGTCTAGAGACCCAGTACTTC	CASSYNGLETQYF	.	TRBV7-3	few	TRBJ2-5
TGTGCCAGCAGCGAAGTAGGGGGGATGTATCCCGGGGAGCTGTTTTTT	CASSEVGGMYPGELFF	.	TRBV7-8	few	TRBJ2-2
TGTGCCAGCAGCTCCAACAGGGTCCCAAACACCGGGGAGCTGTTTTTT	CASSSNRVPNTGELFF	.	TRBV11-2	few	TRBJ2-2
TGTGCCAGCAGCTTAGAGACGACGCCGGACTATGGCTACACCTTC	CASSLETTPDYGYTF	.	TRBV7-2	few	TRBJ1-2
TGTGCCAGTAGTATCACAGGGGAGAAGGCAGATACGCAGTATTTT	CASSITGEKADTQYF	TRBD1	TRBV19	.	TRBJ2-3
TGTGCCAGCAGCCCGACAGGGTCCACCGGGGAGCTGTTTTTT	CASSPTGSTGELFF	TRBD1	TRBV5-5	.	TRBJ2-2
TGTGCCAGCAGCCGTCGCTCGGAGACCCAGTACTTC	CASSRRSETQYF	.	TRBV11-2	few	TRBJ2-5
TGTGCCAGCAGGTCAGGGGCGTCTAATGAAAAACTGTTTTTT	CASRSGASNEKLFF	.	TRBV7-9	few	TRBJ1-4
TGCAGCGTGGTCGGGGGGCCGTACAATGAGCAGTTCTTC	CSVVGGPYNEQFF	.	TRBV29-1	few	TRBJ2-1
TGTGCCAGCTCACCTGACAGGGCCTCCTACGAGCAGTACTTC	CASSPDRASYEQYF	TRBD1	TRBV18	.	TRBJ2-7
TGTGCCAGCAGTGAAGCGGGAGACAGGCTCGGTGGCTACACCTTC	CASSEAGDRLGGYTF	.	TRBV6-1	few	TRBJ1-2
TGTGCCACCAGCAGAGATCCGACTGGACAAGCTTTCTTT	CATSRDPTGQAFF	.	TRBV15	.	TRBJ1-1
TGCGCCAGCAGCTTTTATGGGTCCGGGGCCAACGTCCTGACTTTC	CASSFYGSGANVLTF	.	TRBV5-1	.	TRBJ2-6
TGTGCCAGCAGTTCCCTGACAGAGAACATGAACACTGAAGCTTTCTTT	CASSSLTENMNTEAFF	.	TRBV28	few	TRBJ1-1
TGTGCCAGTGATAGCGGGGGCTTTGAGCAGTTCTTC	CASDSGGFEQFF	TRBD2	TRBV19	few	TRBJ2-1
TGTGCCAGCAGCGATCTACAGGGCTATGGCTACACCTTC	CASSDLQGYGYTF	.	TRBV9	.	TRBJ1-2
TGTGCCAGCCGGGACAGGGGACCAACTAATGAAAAACTGTTTTTT	CASRDRGPTNEKLFF	TRBD1	TRBV19	.	TRBJ1-4
TGTGCCAGCAGTTCCTGGGACAGGCCTTACGAGCAGTACTTC	CASSSWDRPYEQYF	TRBD1	TRBV27	.	TRBJ2-7
TGTGCCAGCAGCCAAGATTACGAGACAGCAAGAAAAGAGACCCAGTACTTC	CASSQDYETARKETQYF	.	TRBV3-1	few	TRBJ2-5
TGCAGTGCTAGACTCGGCACAGATACGCAGTATTTT	CSARLGTDTQYF	.	TRBV20-1	.	TRBJ2-3
TGTGCCATCAGTGGGGGAGCTTACACTGAAGCTTTCTTT	CAISGGAYTEAFF	.	TRBV10-3	.	TRBJ1-1
TGCAGTGCTTCATTGGACAGGGGGAGAGAGACCCAGTACTTC	CSASLDRGRETQYF	TRBD1	TRBV20-1	.	TRBJ2-5
TGTGCCAGCAGCTTGTTTTTAGCGGGGGACTCCTACAATGAGCAGTTCTTC	CASSLFLAGDSYNEQFF	TRBD2	TRBV5-6	.	TRBJ2-1
TGCGCCAGCAGCCACATCACTAGCGGGGGGGAGTACGAGCAGTACTTC	CASSHITSGGEYEQYF	TRBD2	TRBV4-3	.	TRBJ2-7